The rows below give T cell receptor beta chains drawn from one sample of a study of OX40 agonist ivuxolimab in advanced cancers. Sequencing used immunoSEQ multiplex PCR; TCRdb keeps in-frame clones, though not all of them. This sample carries some 82,000 clones, 75% to 95% of them seen once, and the ten largest clones take 2% to 2.5%. This sample comprised CD4+ or CD8+ T cells sorted from blood, obtained in a trial of the OX40 agonist ivuxolimab. Receptors originate from an adult with an advanced solid tumor such as melanoma, head and neck, liver or kidney cancer. Both conserved end residues are part of each CDR3. The D gene is left open where the match is weak. For some rows the clone size is stated as once, few or many, or as a class when expanded; others skip it.

NA	TRBV19	NA	TRBJ1-1	TGTGCCAGTAGTCCCAGTGGGGGCACTGAAGCTTTCTTT	CASSPSGGTEAFF
NA	TRBV19	TRBD2	TRBJ2-2	TGTGCCAGTAGTATAGCGGGGACTAGCTACACCGGGGAGCTGTTTTTT	CASSIAGTSYTGELFF
NA	TRBV28	NA	TRBJ1-2	TGTGCCAGCAGTTTATTACGGGACCGCATAACGGGGACCTTC	CASSLLRDRITGTF
NA	TRBV9	NA	TRBJ1-4	TGTGCCAGCAGCGTGTCCGGGGGAGGTGAAAAACTGTTTTTT	CASSVSGGGEKLFF
NA	TRBV5-6	NA	TRBJ2-7	TGTGCCAGCAGCTTAGGTCCGGGGGACGAGCAGTACTTC	CASSLGPGDEQYF
once	TRBV27	TRBD2	TRBJ2-7	TGTGCCAGCAGAACTAGCGGAGGAAGGGAGCAGTACTTC	CASRTSGGREQYF
NA	TRBV6-6	NA	TRBJ2-7	TGTGCCAGCAAGGAGGGGGCGTTGTACGAGCAGTACTTC	CASKEGALYEQYF
NA	TRBV11-1	NA	TRBJ2-2	TGTGCCAGCAGCCTAGAGGGGACAAACACCGGGGAGCTGTTTTTT	CASSLEGTNTGELFF
NA	TRBV18	NA	TRBJ2-7	TGTGCCAGCTCGCCTTACTCGTCCTACGAGCAGTACTTC	CASSPYSSYEQYF
NA	TRBV7-6	TRBD2	TRBJ2-3	TGTGCCAGCAGCTTAGGCCTAGCGGGAGGAGATACGCAGTATTTT	CASSLGLAGGDTQYF
NA	TRBV7-9	NA	TRBJ1-3	TGTGCCAGCAGCCTGAACGGAAACACCATATATTTT	CASSLNGNTIYF
NA	TRBV5-1	NA	TRBJ2-3	TGCGCCAGCAGCTTGGAGGGCCGCACAGATACGCAGTATTTT	CASSLEGRTDTQYF
NA	TRBV28	TRBD1	TRBJ2-7	TGTGCCAGCAGCCCTGACAGGGGGTCCTACGAGCAGTACTTC	CASSPDRGSYEQYF
NA	TRBV4-3	TRBD1	TRBJ2-5	TGCGCCAGCAGCCAGACCGGGACAGGGCTGGAGACCCAGTACTTC	CASSQTGTGLETQYF
NA	TRBV10-3	NA	TRBJ2-7	TGTGCCATCAGTGAGTACTCAGACTACGAGCAGTACTTC	CAISEYSDYEQYF
NA	TRBV6-5	NA	TRBJ1-4	TGTGCCAGCAGTGTAACAGTGAATGAAAAACTGTTTTTT	CASSVTVNEKLFF
NA	TRBV18	TRBD1	TRBJ1-2	TGTGCCAGCTCACCACGTCTCACAGGGGAAGGCTACACCTTC	CASSPRLTGEGYTF
NA	TRBV6-6	TRBD1	TRBJ2-7	TGTGCCAGCAGTTACGGACAGGGCAAAGGAGAGCAGTACTTC	CASSYGQGKGEQYF
NA	TRBV19	TRBD1	TRBJ2-1	TGTGCCAGTAGGGATGTGGGACAGAGCTCCTACAATGAGCAGTTCTTC	CASRDVGQSSYNEQFF
once	TRBV2	NA	TRBJ2-5	TGTGCCAGCAGTGAAAGTTGGGGGCTTCAAGAGACCCAGTACTTC	CASSESWGLQETQYF
NA	TRBV18	TRBD2	TRBJ2-7	TGTGCCAGCTCACCACCCGGGGGGACCCCGAGGAACGAGCAGTACTTC	CASSPPGGTPRNEQYF
NA	TRBV27	NA	TRBJ2-7	TGTGCCAGCAGTTCCCTAGATTCCTACGAGCAGTACTTC	CASSSLDSYEQYF
once	TRBV21-1	NA	TRBJ2-3	TGTGCCAGCAGCCGTCGACTAGCGGGAGGGCCTCTCCGAGGCACAGATACGCAGTATTTT	CASSRRLAGGPLRGTDTQYF
NA	TRBV7-2	NA	TRBJ2-2	TGTGCCAGCAGCTTCAGTCCGGGAGCCACCGGGGAGCTGTTTTTT	CASSFSPGATGELFF
NA	TRBV30	TRBD1	TRBJ1-4	TGTGCCTGGAGTTCCCCCAGGGGGCTAAATGAAAAACTGTTTTTT	CAWSSPRGLNEKLFF
once	TRBV7-9	NA	TRBJ1-4	TGTGCCAGCAGCTTAGGGACAGCTAATGAAAAACTGTTTTTT	CASSLGTANEKLFF
NA	TRBV5-4	TRBD2	TRBJ2-7	TGTGCCAGCAGTTTGGGGACTAGCCTTACCTACGAGCAGTACTTC	CASSLGTSLTYEQYF
NA	TRBV7-3	TRBD2	TRBJ2-7	TGTGCCAGCAGCTTCAGCTCTAGCGGACTCCTCGAGCAGTACTTC	CASSFSSSGLLEQYF
NA	TRBV5-1	TRBD2	TRBJ2-1	TGCGCCAGCAGCTTGGTAGCGGGAGTCTACAATGAGCAGTTCTTC	CASSLVAGVYNEQFF
NA	TRBV14	TRBD1	TRBJ1-3	TGTGCCAGCAGCCGCGCCGGGACAGGGGCTTCTGGAAACACCATATATTTT	CASSRAGTGASGNTIYF
NA	TRBV6-6	TRBD1	TRBJ1-2	TGTGCCAGCAGCTTAGATACGGACAGGGCCTATGGCTACACCTTC	CASSLDTDRAYGYTF
NA	TRBV29-1	NA	TRBJ2-3	TGCAGCGTTGGGGGGTCTTTTCCACACACAGATACGCAGTATTTT	CSVGGSFPHTDTQYF
NA	TRBV7-2	NA	TRBJ2-5	TGTGCCAGCAGCTTAGAGAATGTTTTGGGGACCCAGTACTTC	CASSLENVLGTQYF
NA	TRBV28	NA	TRBJ2-1	TGTGCCAGCGGATTACGTGACTCCGCGTACAATGAGCAGTTCTTC	CASGLRDSAYNEQFF
NA	TRBV7-9	TRBD1	TRBJ1-1	TGTGCCAGCAGCATCGGACAGGGGGGGATGAACACTGAAGCTTTCTTT	CASSIGQGGMNTEAFF
NA	TRBV28	NA	TRBJ2-6	TGTGCCAGCAGTTCCTGGTCTGGGGCGGCCTCTTTAGCCAACGTCCTGACTTTC	CASSSWSGAASLANVLTF
NA	TRBV9	NA	TRBJ1-3	TGTGCCAGCAGCGCCACCGCCGGGACACCATCCCCGGGCATATATTTT	CASSATAGTPSPGIYF
NA	TRBV28	NA	TRBJ2-7	TGTTCGACAGGTCGGTACGAGCAGTACTTC	CSTGRYEQYF
NA	TRBV28	TRBD2	TRBJ2-3	TGTGCCAGCCCACCCCCGCTAGCGGGAGTTTTGGATACGCAGTATTTT	CASPPPLAGVLDTQYF
NA	TRBV28	NA	TRBJ2-7	TGTGCCAGCAGTTTAGTGGGTACGCGGGAGCAGTACTTC	CASSLVGTREQYF
NA	TRBV28	TRBD1	TRBJ1-1	TGTGCCAGCAGTTGGACAGGGGGCGCGGGGACTGAAGCTTTCTTT	CASSWTGGAGTEAFF
once	TRBV28	NA	TRBJ2-5	TGTGCCAGCAGTCCTGGGGACGGGAAAGAGACCCAGTACTTC	CASSPGDGKETQYF
NA	TRBV7-9	TRBD2	TRBJ2-5	TGTGCCAGCAGCCTCGGCTGGTCTAGCGGCCAAGAGACCCAGTACTTC	CASSLGWSSGQETQYF
few	TRBV19	NA	TRBJ1-2	TGTGCCAGTGCCTCCCCAGTGGGCTATGGCTACACCTTC	CASASPVGYGYTF
NA	TRBV7-2	TRBD1	TRBJ2-5	TGTGCCAGCAGCCCAGGGACAGGACAAGAGACCCAGTACTTC	CASSPGTGQETQYF
NA	TRBV27	TRBD1	TRBJ2-5	TGTGCCAGCAGTTTCGGGACAGGGGGCGGGAAGACCCAGTACTTC	CASSFGTGGGKTQYF
NA	TRBV6-1	NA	TRBJ1-5	TGTGCCAGCAGTGTGACAAAGGGAAGCAATCAGCCCCAGCATTTT	CASSVTKGSNQPQHF
NA	TRBV11-3	TRBD2	TRBJ2-5	TGTGCCAGCAGCACGCCTAGCGGGAGAGCGGGAGAGACCCAGTACTTC	CASSTPSGRAGETQYF
NA	TRBV5-1	TRBD2	TRBJ2-2	TGCGCCAGCAGCGGGAATAGCGGGAGTGGCGGGGAGCTGTTTTTT	CASSGNSGSGGELFF
NA	TRBV28	TRBD2	TRBJ2-1	TGTGCCAGCACCGCCGGGACTAGGGATGAGCAGTTCTTC	CASTAGTRDEQFF
NA	TRBV7-2	TRBD2	TRBJ2-1	TGTGCCAGCAGTCCTGCTAGCGGGAGAAGGTTGAATGAGCAGTTCTTC	CASSPASGRRLNEQFF
NA	TRBV11-2	NA	TRBJ2-7	TGTGCCAGCAGTCGACTTCCCTACGTTGGAGGCTACGAGCAGTACTTC	CASSRLPYVGGYEQYF
NA	TRBV28	TRBD1	TRBJ2-5	TGTGCCAGCAGTTTACCTGGCGGACAGGGGCAAGAGACCCAGTACTTC	CASSLPGGQGQETQYF
NA	TRBV5-1	NA	TRBJ2-1	TGCGCCAGCAGCCCAGACCCGGGGGACGGTGAGCAGTTCTTC	CASSPDPGDGEQFF
NA	TRBV27	NA	TRBJ2-5	TGTGCCAGCAGTTTGAGGGGTCAAGAGACCCAGTACTTC	CASSLRGQETQYF
NA	TRBV11-3	NA	TRBJ1-3	TGTGCCAGCAGCTTCCTCTCTGGAAACACCATATATTTT	CASSFLSGNTIYF
NA	TRBV10-3	TRBD2	TRBJ2-7	TGTGCCATCAGGAACCCAGCGGGAGGGCTGGGGGAGCAGTACTTC	CAIRNPAGGLGEQYF
NA	TRBV5-1	NA	TRBJ1-1	TGCGCCAGCAGCTTAGGGGGGCTCTTCAACACTGAAGCTTTCTTT	CASSLGGLFNTEAFF
NA	TRBV11-2	NA	TRBJ2-5	TGTGCCAGCAGCCTAACCCAAGAGACCCAGTACTTC	CASSLTQETQYF
NA	TRBV10-2	NA	TRBJ2-7	TGCGCCAGCAAAGGCAACTACGAGCAGTACTTC	CASKGNYEQYF